This T cell receptor beta chain was recovered during a study of T cell responses to AZD1222 COVID-19 vaccine. Points from the study as a whole: Across the whole spike, CD4 TCRs peaked at regions 160-218 and 743-854. Seropositive AZD1222 recipients at baseline numbered only 6 or 7.

Germline CDR1 reads SGHDT; CDR2 reads YYEEEE. This CDR3 region has 13 residues. V shed 5 bases, J shed 7 bases, and the junction held 7 bases outside the gene matches. For this clone: The antigen is undetermined.

The protocol was immunoSEQ multiplex PCR, while the TCRdb copy is restricted to in-frame clones and leaves out a portion. The sample records about 120,000 clones, 70% to 90% being singletons. The chain joins TRBV5-6 to TRBJ1-2; TRBD1 matches 8 bases. This sequence was found in an adult in good health. The source material was peripheral blood, sampled on day 0 of AZD1222 vaccination. For the CDR3, the DNA is TGTGCCAGCAGTCTCGACAGGGGAGCTGGCTACACCTTC. Translation gives CASSLDRGAGYTF.